This T cell receptor (beta chain) was documented in a study of CD8 T cells in ankylosing spondylitis (dated by TCRdb to 2016 to 2017). About the investigation overall: The study profiled T cell receptor beta repertoires in healthy donors and ankylosing spondylitis patients to find disease-linked TCR variants. In total, the full study cohort was made up of 108 healthy donors and roughly 27 ankylosing spondylitis patients. Peripheral blood samples were taken, and synovial fluid was additionally collected from ankylosing spondylitis patients. The investigation overall reported the following: A TCR beta motif of roughly 8 highly homologous amino acid variants appeared characteristic of blood from ankylosing spondylitis patients. The disease-linked clones had a CD8+ phenotype and were found at relatively low frequencies in peripheral blood. Some motif variants were previously reported in synovial fluid and blood of reactive arthritis patients, suggesting common disease-initiation mechanisms. According to the report, matched synovial fluid samples from ankylosing spondylitis patients were significantly enriched for the disease-linked clones.

The data were produced on an Illumina HiSeq 2500. TCR beta libraries were prepared by quantitative 5'-RACE with molecular barcodes. In the original analysis: A new computational method based on a probabilistic model of VDJ rearrangement was used to identify disease-linked TCR variants. Using fastp trimming at Q25 and MiXCR clonotype assembly, TCRdb reanalyzed the public sequencing data and kept in-frame beta chains. Entries that share a CDR3 protein sequence are merged under the most common genes and DNA. TCRdb, not the original authors, processed these V and J calls. The sample yields about 230,000 distinct CDR3 sequences; over 7% were counted once. 4.8% of the sample goes to the ten largest clones. CDR1 and CDR2, per the germline V gene, are MNHEY and SVGAGI. V sheds 6 bases and J sheds 5 bases, leaving 7 bases between their ends. The CDR3 starts with the cysteine, ends with the phenylalanine, and has 11 residues. Only the CDR3 part of the read is kept: 33 bases, read in frame from the first base.

This clonotype was found many times. Its specific antigen is unknown. Per-base quality was not reported, and no clone a single base away is much larger than it. This chain joins TRBV6-5 to TRBJ1-1, with an unclear D gene assignment. The receptor was derived from a female donor with ankylosing spondylitis or in good health (not recorded which). Sequencing was performed on blood, either unsorted or a sorted T cell fraction (not recorded which). The CDR3 is CASSRGTEAFF. The nucleotide sequence is given as TGTGCCAGCAGCCGAGGGACTGAAGCTTTCTTT.